Each of the 23 T cell receptor beta chains below was sequenced from the same sample in a study of naive and memory T cell subsets. Regarding treatment: skin biopsy from PPD injection site in Mantoux-positive individual. Reverse transcription used DNase-treated unsorted total RNA, aiming for about 1 to 1000 ng. Blood and skin TCR RNA was reverse transcribed with alpha and beta constant primers. TCRdb analysed the UMI-ligation and nested PCR reads with MiXCR anew, one entry per CDR3 protein. This sample yields some 20,000 distinct CDR3 sequences, of which roughly 9.8% are seen a single time; under 7.5% belongs to the top ten. Sequences were derived from skin, sampled from a tuberculin skin test site. The receptors were gathered from an adult in good health.

This clonotype showed up just once. V usage is TRBV28 and J usage is TRBJ2-3; possible D gene TRBD2, 5 bases. This CDR3 has 19 residues. Germline lookup yields CDR1 MDHEN and CDR2 SYDVKM. The V end lost 3 bases, the J end lost 2 bases, and 24 bases lay between the germline ends. DNA for the CDR3: TGTGCCAGCAGTTTTGGGGAACAGCCGGGAACCCAACCCACAGATACGCAGTATTTT. Encoded protein: CASSFGEQPGTQPTDTQYF.

This chain uses TRBV2 with TRBJ2-5, with D unclear. V lost 5 bases, J lost 3 bases, and 1 base lay in between. The CDR3 has 10 residues. Germline V gives CDR1 SNHLY, CDR2 FYNNEI. The chain's CDR3 is CASSKETQYF. Here the CDR3 DNA reads TGTGCCAGCAGTAAAGAGACCCAGTACTTC.

Ten or more counts support this clonotype. V usage is TRBV6-2 or TRBV6-3 and J usage is TRBJ2-2, with D perhaps matching TRBD1 (6 bases). V was shortened by 8 bases and J by 0 bases, with 13 bases between the two germline ends. Looked up from germline, CDR1 is MNHEY and CDR2 is SVGEGT. CDR3 length: 15 residues. CDR3 in DNA: TGTGCCAGCTTGTTCACAGGGACGAACACCGGGGAGCTGTTTTTT. It translates to CASLFTGTNTGELFF.

By its share, this clonotype is medium-sized. The chain employs TRBV5-1 and TRBJ2-6; D is ambiguous. The ends were cut back, 1 base at V and 0 bases at J, with 5 bases in the middle. CDR1 is SGHRS and CDR2 is YFSETQ in the germline V gene. The CDR3 spans 15 residues. The CDR3 DNA follows: TGCGCCAGCAGCTTGTCGCCCTCTGGGGCCAACGTCCTGACTTTC. It is translated as CASSLSPSGANVLTF.

This clonotype has a count of ten or more. The V and J genes are TRBV5-5 and TRBJ2-2; D possibly corresponds to TRBD1 (5 bases). Germline-derived CDR1 and CDR2 are SGHKS and YYEKEE (reference sequence). Trimming removed 5 bases from V and 6 bases from J, with 17 bases in between. The CDR3 is 15 amino acids. The CDR3 DNA sequence: TGTGCCAGCAGGACCACCAGGGTTTCGGCCGGGGAGCTGTTTTTT. This sequence encodes CASRTTRVSAGELFF.

The V call is TRBV2, the J call TRBJ1-6; TRBD1 might be the D (5 bases). The V gene lost 6 bases and the J gene lost 7 bases, with 13 bases spanning the gap. Germline assignment: CDR1 SNHLY and CDR2 FYNNEI. The CDR3 runs to 14 residues. The CDR3 spells CASRAGTANSPLHF. CDR3 coding DNA: TGTGCCAGCAGGGCGGGGACGGCGAATTCACCCCTCCACTTT.

The rearrangement uses TRBV11-2 and TRBJ2-4; perhaps D is TRBD1 or TRBD2 (5 bases each). V gave up 5 bases and J gave up 6 bases, with 17 bases separating them. The CDR3 extends over 15 amino acids. Germline CDR1 SGHAT, CDR2 FQNNGV. The CDR3 is CASSQDPGTLNIQYF. DNA of the CDR3: TGTGCCAGCAGCCAAGATCCAGGGACCCTAAACATTCAGTACTTC.

The rearrangement joins TRBV12-3 or TRBV12-4 to TRBJ2-1; D remains ambiguous. CDR3 size: 12 residues. Trimming stripped 5 bases from V and 5 bases from J, with 7 bases between. This CDR3 is CASSLQHNEQFF. The DNA of the CDR3 is TGTGCCAGCAGTCTCCAGCACAATGAGCAGTTCTTC.

V is TRBV21-1 and J is TRBJ2-7; TRBD1, the table's D call, lacks a check against the DNA. TRBV21-1 is labeled a pseudogene. The CDR3 length is 18 residues. The CDR3 loop is CASSRKRYGRKLSYEQYF. The CDR3 DNA reads as TGTGCCAGCAGCCGCAAAAGGTATGGGCGGAAGCTCTCCTACGAGCAGTACTTC.

This clonotype is labeled medium-sized. The genes are TRBV25-1 and TRBJ2-7; D may correspond to TRBD1 or TRBD2 (5 bases each). This CDR3 has 14 residues. Germline V gene data show CDR1 as MGHDK and CDR2 as SYGVNS. Trimming took 1 base from V and 5 from J, leaving 12 bases between them. CDR3 sequence reads: CASSEWAGRDEQYF. In DNA form, the CDR3 reads TGTGCCAGCAGTGAATGGGCAGGGAGAGACGAGCAGTACTTC.

By share of the sample, this clonotype is medium-sized. The chain employs TRBV20-1 and TRBJ2-2; TRBD2 might be the D (7 bases). CDR1 DFQATT and CDR2 SNEGSKA come from the germline V gene (reference sequence). Trimming took 5 bases from V and 3 from J, leaving 16 bases between them. The CDR3 extends over 15 amino acids. The DNA of the CDR3 is TGCAGTGCTCTCGCGGGGGCGGGGGACACCGGGGAGCTGTTTTTT. It translates to CSALAGAGDTGELFF.

This chain uses TRBV6-2 or TRBV6-3 with TRBJ2-7; no clear D. There are 12 residues in the CDR3. Germline V gives CDR1 MNHEY, CDR2 SVGEGT. V was cut by 2 bases and J by 2 bases, with 4 bases left in between. The CDR3 sequence: CASSYRTYEQYF. DNA of the CDR3: TGTGCCAGCAGTTACAGAACCTACGAGCAGTACTTC.

This clonotype has only a few counts. The chain joins TRBV20-1 to TRBJ2-3, with TRBD2 matching over 8 bases. The CDR3 covers 16 residues. J lost 2 bases, V lost 2 bases, and 9 bases had no gene match. In germline, CDR1 is DFQATT, CDR2 SNEGSKA (reference sequence). The CDR3 region has the DNA TGCAGTGCTAGACCGGGACTAGGGGGACTCACAGATACGCAGTATTTT. It translates to CSARPGLGGLTDTQYF.

This clonotype has ten or more counts. The chain couples TRBV7-2 to TRBJ1-1; D perhaps matches TRBD1 (6 bases). V lost 1 base and J lost 0, with 6 bases in between. This CDR3 contains 14 residues. Germline values: CDR1 SGHTA, CDR2 FQGNSA. The CDR3 region is CASSLGQVNTEAFF. The CDR3 DNA reads as TGTGCCAGCAGCTTAGGACAGGTGAACACTGAAGCTTTCTTT.

The chain combines TRBV12-3 or TRBV12-4 with TRBJ2-7; no definite D call. The CDR3 totals 13 residues. Trimming pared 6 bases from V and 2 bases from J, leaving 11 bases between. As DNA, the CDR3 is TGTGCCAGCAGACTCATCGGTCCCTACGAGCAGTACTTC. Residues: CASRLIGPYEQYF.

The table lists this clonotype with many counts. The rearrangement uses TRBV20-1 and TRBJ1-1, with 7 bases lining up with TRBD1. The CDR3 is made up of 12 amino acids. The germline CDR1 and CDR2 sequences are DFQATT and SNEGSKA (reference sequence). Unmatched junction bases numbered 4, after V lost 6 bases and J lost 3 bases. The CDR3 protein is CSAGRGHTEAFF. The CDR3 DNA reads as TGCAGTGCGGGTAGGGGGCACACTGAAGCTTTCTTT.

This clonotype has a count of ten or more. The chain links TRBV6-5 to TRBJ2-7; 9 bases are shared with TRBD1. The CDR3 is 14 amino acids. V was clipped by 5 bases and J by 3 bases; unmatched bases: 5. Germline lookup yields CDR1 MNHEY and CDR2 SVGAGI. The CDR3 here is CASSNGDRVYEQYF. The DNA for the CDR3 is TGTGCCAGCAGTAACGGGGACAGGGTCTACGAGCAGTACTTC.

This clonotype was seen only a few times. This rearrangement joins TRBV4-3 to TRBJ1-1; D remains ambiguous. Germline CDR1 and CDR2: LGHNA and YSLEER. Trimming cost V 0 bases and J 5 bases, with 7 bases left between them. The CDR3 spans 13 residues. The CDR3 loop reads CASSQEAETEAFF. CDR3 nucleotides: TGCGCCAGCAGCCAAGAGGCGGAAACTGAAGCTTTCTTT.

This chain links TRBV20-1 with TRBJ2-3; the D is unclear. Trimming left V 3 bases short and J 4 bases short, with 14 bases between. CDR1 is DFQATT and CDR2 is SNEGSKA in the germline V gene (reference sequence). The CDR3 totals 14 residues. In nucleotides, the CDR3 is TGCAGTGCTAGGGGCGGAAAGGTCGCAGATACGCAGTATTTT. This codes for CSARGGKVADTQYF.

This clonotype counts as medium-sized (0.01 to 0.1%). The chain combines TRBV25-1 with TRBJ2-1; D possibly corresponds to TRBD2 (7 bases). The V end lost 3 bases, the J end lost 10 bases, and 16 bases lay between the germline ends. The germline CDR1 and CDR2 sequences are MGHDK and SYGVNS. The CDR3 spans 14 residues. Written as DNA, the CDR3 is TGTGCCAGCAGTGATTTTCGGGGGGCTTGGGAGCAGTTCTTC. This encodes CASSDFRGAWEQFF. The full variable domain, completed using reference TRBV25-1 and TRBJ2-1, is EADIYQTPRYLVIGTGKKITLECSQTMGHDKMYWYQQDPGMELHLIHYSYGVNSTEKGDLSSESTVSRIRTEHFPLTLESARPSHTSQYLCASSDFRGAWEQFFGPGTRLTVL.

This chain connects TRBV28 to TRBJ1-6; TRBD1 agrees at 7 bases. The CDR3 has 15 residues. Germline CDR1 reads MDHEN; CDR2 reads SYDVKM. V shed 7 bases and J 8 bases; nucleotides not matched to a gene: 11. Written as DNA, the CDR3 is TGTGCCAGCAATAAAGGGGGCCTTCGGGATTCACCCCTCCACTTT. Its translation is CASNKGGLRDSPLHF. Combining the CDR3 with reference TRBV28 and TRBJ1-6 gives the whole variable domain DVKVTQSSRYLVKRTGEKVFLECVQDMDHENMFWYRQDPGLGLRLIYFSYDVKMKEKGDIPEGYSVSREKKERFSLILESASTNQTSMYLCASNKGGLRDSPLHFGNGTRLTVT.

This clonotype has ten or more counts. The chain recombines TRBV6-6 with TRBJ2-2, with D uncertain. Between the trimmed V and J ends, which lost 2 bases and 0 bases, there was a span of 16 bases. CDR1 is MNHNY and CDR2 is SVGAGI in the germline V gene (reference sequence). The CDR3 consists of 18 residues. CDR3 residues: CASSYRLGIRTNTGELFF. In DNA form, the CDR3 reads TGTGCCAGCAGTTACCGGCTCGGAATACGTACGAACACCGGGGAGCTGTTTTTT.

This clonotype was observed a handful of times. CDR3 bases: TGCAGTGGGGTTGAGCGGATGAACACTGAAGCTTTCTTT. Residues: CSGVERMNTEAFF. The rearrangement links TRBV20-1 to TRBJ1-1; D is uncertain. The CDR3 consists of 13 residues. The germline V gene encodes CDR1 DFQATT and CDR2 SNEGSKA (reference sequence). The ends were cut back, 7 bases at V and 0 bases at J, with 12 bases in the middle.